The sequence of this T cell receptor (beta chain) was determined in a study of blood T cell repertoires in COVID-19. As for the study in general: T cells, B-cell-depleted T cells, or PBMCs provided the cDNA or gDNA that served as material.

CDR3 length: 15 residues. Unmatched junction bases numbered 9, after V lost 6 bases and J lost 2 bases. Germline CDR1 reads MNHEY; CDR2 reads SMNVEV (reference sequence). Original handling: Amplifying reference gene primers gave estimates of nucleated cell counts. Profiling relied on immunoSEQ multiplex PCR, and the TCRdb table lists in-frame clones only, not all of them. V and J calls and clone size come straight from that table; D and trimming were deduced from the DNA. The sample carries 35,000 to 45,000 clones, 80% recorded once. The receptor's source is a man between 65 and 79 years old with acute or convalescent COVID-19. The rearrangement links TRBV27 to TRBJ1-2, with 7 positions matching TRBD1. Sequencing was done on a sample of peripheral blood. The CDR3 sequence: CASSLTGVGNYGYTF. In DNA, the CDR3 is TGTGCCAGCAGCCTTACAGGGGTAGGCAACTATGGCTACACCTTC.